These 3 T cell receptor beta chains originate from one sample sequenced in a study of shared clonotypes between healthy human individuals. Only in-frame clones appear in the TCRdb table, and some are missing; sequencing was by immunoSEQ multiplex PCR. This table has 980,000 or so clones, over 75% appearing once. Sequencing was carried out using memory CD4+ T cells sorted from blood. Subset reported: CD45RA-negative fraction. The receptors come from a young man in good health.

The chain joins TRBV5-4 to TRBJ2-5; D ambiguous. The germline V gene has CDR1 SGHNT and CDR2 YYREEE (reference sequence). The V end lost 1 base, the J end lost 1 base, and 11 bases lay between the germline ends. This CDR3 is built from 15 residues. This chain's CDR3 is CASSLYPGIQETQYF. The DNA for the CDR3 is TGTGCCAGCAGCTTGTATCCTGGCATCCAAGAGACCCAGTACTTC.

The rearrangement links TRBV19 to TRBJ1-2, with TRBD1 as a possible D gene (5 bases). CDR3 length: 16 residues. The V gene's germline CDR1 is LNHDA and CDR2 SQIVND (reference sequence). The V end lost 3 bases, the J end lost 5 bases, and 19 bases lay between the germline ends. Here the CDR3 reads CASSMSRDLGPYGYTF. CDR3 nucleotides: TGTGCCAGTAGTATGTCACGGGATTTGGGGCCTTATGGCTACACCTTC. The variable domain in full, with the rest retrieved from reference TRBV19 and TRBJ1-2, is DGGITQSPKYLFRKEGQNVTLSCEQNLNHDAMYWYRQDPGQGLRLIYYSQIVNDFQKGDIAEGYSVSREKKESFPLTVTSAQKNPTAFYLCASSMSRDLGPYGYTFGSGTRLTVV.

This clone was observed a handful of times. V is TRBV30 and J is TRBJ1-5; D uncertain. Trimming removed 2 bases at V and 5 bases at J, with 10 bases between. The CDR3 runs 13 residues. Per the germline V gene, CDR1 is GTSNPN and CDR2 is SVGIG (reference sequence). CDR3 region: CAWSTGPYQPQHF. DNA for the CDR3: TGTGCCTGGAGTACCGGACCTTATCAGCCCCAGCATTTT.